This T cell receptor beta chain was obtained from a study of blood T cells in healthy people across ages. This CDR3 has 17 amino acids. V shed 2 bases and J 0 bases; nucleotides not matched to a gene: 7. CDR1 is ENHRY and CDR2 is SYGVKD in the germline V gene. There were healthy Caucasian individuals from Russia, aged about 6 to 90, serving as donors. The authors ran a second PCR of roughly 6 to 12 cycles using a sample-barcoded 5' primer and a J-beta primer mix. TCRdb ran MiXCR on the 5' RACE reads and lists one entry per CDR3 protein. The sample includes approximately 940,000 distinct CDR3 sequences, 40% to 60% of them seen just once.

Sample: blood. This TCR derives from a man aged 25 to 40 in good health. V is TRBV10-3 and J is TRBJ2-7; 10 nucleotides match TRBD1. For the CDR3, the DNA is TGTGCCATCAGTGAGCGGACAGGGGGGACTTCCTCCTACGAGCAGTACTTC. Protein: CAISERTGGTSSYEQYF.